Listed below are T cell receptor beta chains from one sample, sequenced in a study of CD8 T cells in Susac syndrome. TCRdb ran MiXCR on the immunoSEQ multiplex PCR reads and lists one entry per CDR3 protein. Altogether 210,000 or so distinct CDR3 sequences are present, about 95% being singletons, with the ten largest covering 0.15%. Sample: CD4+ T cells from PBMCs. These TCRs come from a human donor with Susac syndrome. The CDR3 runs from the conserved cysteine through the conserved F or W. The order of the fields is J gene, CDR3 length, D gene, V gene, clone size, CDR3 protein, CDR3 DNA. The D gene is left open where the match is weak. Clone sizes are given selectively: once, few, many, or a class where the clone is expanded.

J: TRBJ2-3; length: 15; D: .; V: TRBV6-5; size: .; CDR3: CASGRPPSAPGTQYF; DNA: TGTGCCAGCGGGCGTCCCCCTAGTGCCCCGGGTACGCAGTATTTT
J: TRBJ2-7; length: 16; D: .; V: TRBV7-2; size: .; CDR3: CASSLVSRSGSYEQYF; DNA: TGTGCCAGCAGCTTAGTATCCCGGAGCGGTTCCTACGAGCAGTACTTC
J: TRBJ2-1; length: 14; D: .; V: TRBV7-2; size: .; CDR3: CASSLQGFDNEQFF; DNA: TGTGCCAGCAGCTTACAGGGCTTCGACAATGAGCAGTTCTTC
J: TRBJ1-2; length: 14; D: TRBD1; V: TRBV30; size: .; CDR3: CAWDRGMETYGYTF; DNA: TGTGCCTGGGACAGGGGAATGGAGACCTATGGCTACACCTTC
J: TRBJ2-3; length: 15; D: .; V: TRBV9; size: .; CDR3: CASSAGTARTDTQYF; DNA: TGTGCCAGCAGTGCCGGGACCGCACGCACAGATACGCAGTATTTT
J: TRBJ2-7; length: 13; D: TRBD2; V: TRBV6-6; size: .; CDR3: CASSYAGGYEQYF; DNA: TGTGCCAGCAGTTACGCGGGGGGCTACGAGCAGTACTTC
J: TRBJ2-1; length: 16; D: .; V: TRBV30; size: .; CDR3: CAWSPLGVPGRNEQFF; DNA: TGTGCCTGGAGCCCATTAGGGGTTCCGGGCCGTAATGAGCAGTTCTTC
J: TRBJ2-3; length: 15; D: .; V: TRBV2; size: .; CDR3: CASSELFLYTDTQYF; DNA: TGTGCCAGCAGTGAACTCTTCCTATACACAGATACGCAGTATTTT
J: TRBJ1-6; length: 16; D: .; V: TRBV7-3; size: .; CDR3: CASSPSTDRDNSPLHF; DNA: TGTGCCAGCAGCCCCTCCACGGACAGAGATAATTCACCCCTCCACTTT
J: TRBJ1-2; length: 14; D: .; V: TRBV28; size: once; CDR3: CASSTTQAGEGYTF; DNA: TGTGCCAGCAGTACCACCCAGGCAGGGGAGGGCTACACCTTC
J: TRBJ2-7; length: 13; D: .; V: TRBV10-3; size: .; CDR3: CAISARTAYEQYF; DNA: TGTGCCATCAGCGCCCGGACAGCCTACGAGCAGTACTTC
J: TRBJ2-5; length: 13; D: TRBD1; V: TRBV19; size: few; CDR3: CASSGTGQETQYF; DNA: TGTGCCAGTAGTGGGACAGGGCAAGAGACCCAGTACTTC
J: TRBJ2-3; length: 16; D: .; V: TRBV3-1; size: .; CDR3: CASSQDMVEGTDTQYF; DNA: TGTGCCAGCAGCCAAGATATGGTGGAGGGCACAGATACGCAGTATTTT
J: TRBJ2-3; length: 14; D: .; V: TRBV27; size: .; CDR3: CASTRLAKTDTQYF; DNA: TGTGCCAGCACCAGACTGGCCAAAACAGATACGCAGTATTTT
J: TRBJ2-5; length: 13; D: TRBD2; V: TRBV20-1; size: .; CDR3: CSARAGGQETQYF; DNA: TGCAGTGCTAGGGCGGGGGGGCAAGAGACCCAGTACTTC
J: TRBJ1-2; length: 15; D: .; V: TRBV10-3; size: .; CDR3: CAIGGRDRAGDGYTF; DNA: TGTGCCATCGGCGGCAGGGATAGGGCTGGAGACGGCTACACCTTC
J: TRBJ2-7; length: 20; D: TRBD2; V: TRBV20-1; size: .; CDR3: CSARGGRLLGRLAGTGEQYF; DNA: TGCAGTGCTAGGGGGGGAAGGCTGCTTGGGAGACTAGCGGGGACGGGGGAGCAGTACTTC
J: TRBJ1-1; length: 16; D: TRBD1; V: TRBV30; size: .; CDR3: CAWREDPRGRGTEAFF; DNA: TGTGCCTGGAGGGAAGATCCCAGGGGGCGAGGCACTGAAGCTTTCTTT
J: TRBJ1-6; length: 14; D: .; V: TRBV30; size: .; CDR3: CAWSDGTANSPLHF; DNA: TGTGCCTGGAGTGACGGGACGGCTAATTCACCCCTCCACTTT
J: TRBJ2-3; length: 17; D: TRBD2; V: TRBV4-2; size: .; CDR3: CASSQDWTSGDTDTQYF; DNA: TGTGCCAGCAGCCAAGATTGGACTAGCGGGGACACAGATACGCAGTATTTT
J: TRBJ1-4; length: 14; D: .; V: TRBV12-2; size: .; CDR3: CASRPLDQDEKLFF; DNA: TGTGCAAGTCGCCCGCTGGACCAGGATGAAAAACTGTTTTTT
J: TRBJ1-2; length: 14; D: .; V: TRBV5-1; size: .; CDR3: CASKMDIGAWGYTF; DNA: TGCGCCAGCAAAATGGACATCGGGGCATGGGGCTACACCTTC
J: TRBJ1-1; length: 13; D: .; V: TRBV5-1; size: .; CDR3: CASSLQLNTEAFF; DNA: TGCGCCAGCAGCCTACAGCTAAACACTGAAGCTTTCTTT
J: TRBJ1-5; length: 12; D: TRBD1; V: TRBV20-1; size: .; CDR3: CSATDRGSTQHF; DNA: TGCAGTGCTACGGACAGGGGGTCGACCCAGCATTTT
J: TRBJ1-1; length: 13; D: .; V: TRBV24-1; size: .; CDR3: CATSDSGGTEAFF; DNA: TGTGCCACCAGTGATTCTGGGGGCACTGAAGCTTTCTTT
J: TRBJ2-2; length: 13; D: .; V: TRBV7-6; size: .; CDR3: CASSSLRAGELFF; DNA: TGTGCCAGCAGCTCGTTGAGAGCCGGGGAGCTGTTTTTT
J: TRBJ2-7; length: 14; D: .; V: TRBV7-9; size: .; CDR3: CASSQGSALHEQYF; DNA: TGTGCCAGCAGCCAGGGCAGTGCCCTTCACGAGCAGTACTTC
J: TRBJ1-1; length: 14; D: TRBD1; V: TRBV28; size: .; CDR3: CASSFGQGRTEAFF; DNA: TGTGCCAGCAGTTTTGGACAGGGGCGGACTGAAGCTTTCTTT
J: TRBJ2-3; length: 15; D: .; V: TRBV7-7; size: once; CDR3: CASSAGTPQTDTQYF; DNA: TGTGCTAGCAGCGCGGGGACACCTCAAACCGATACGCAGTATTTT
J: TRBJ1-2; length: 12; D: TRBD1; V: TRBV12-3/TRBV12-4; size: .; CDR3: CASSDRADGYTF; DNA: TGTGCCAGCAGCGACAGGGCTGATGGCTACACCTTC
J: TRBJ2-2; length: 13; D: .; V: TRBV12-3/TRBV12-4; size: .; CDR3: CASSLTDTGELFF; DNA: TGTGCCAGCAGTTTAACCGACACCGGGGAGCTGTTTTTT
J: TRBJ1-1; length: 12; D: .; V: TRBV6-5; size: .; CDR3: CASRGMDTEAFF; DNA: TGTGCCAGCAGAGGAATGGACACTGAAGCTTTCTTT
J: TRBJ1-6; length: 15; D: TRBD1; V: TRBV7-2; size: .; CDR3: CASSPDRVDNSPLHF; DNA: TGTGCCAGCAGCCCGGACAGGGTAGATAATTCACCCCTCCACTTT
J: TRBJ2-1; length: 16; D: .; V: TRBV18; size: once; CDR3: CASSPNRASSYNEQFF; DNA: TGTGCCAGCTCACCAAACAGGGCAAGCTCCTACAATGAGCAGTTCTTC
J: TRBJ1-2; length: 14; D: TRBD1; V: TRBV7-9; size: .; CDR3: CASSFDAGGYGYTF; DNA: TGTGCCAGCAGCTTCGACGCAGGGGGATATGGCTACACCTTC
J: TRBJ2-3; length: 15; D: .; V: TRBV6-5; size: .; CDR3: CASSYDGPRTDTQYF; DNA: TGTGCCAGCAGTTACGACGGACCGCGCACAGATACGCAGTATTTT
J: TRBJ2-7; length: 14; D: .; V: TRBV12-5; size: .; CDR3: CASGFWEIAYEQYF; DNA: TGTGCTAGTGGTTTTTGGGAGATCGCCTACGAGCAGTACTTC
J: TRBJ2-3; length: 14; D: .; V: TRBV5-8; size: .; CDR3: CASSLGGLRNTQYF; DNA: TGTGCCAGCAGCTTGGGGGGGTTACGGAATACGCAGTATTTT
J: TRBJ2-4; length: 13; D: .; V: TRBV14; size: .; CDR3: CASSRGAGDIQYF; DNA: TGTGCCAGCTCACGGGGGGCTGGAGACATTCAGTACTTC
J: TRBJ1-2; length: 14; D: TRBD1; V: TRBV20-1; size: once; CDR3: CSALADRGQYGYTF; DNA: TGCAGTGCTCTCGCGGACAGGGGGCAGTATGGCTACACCTTC
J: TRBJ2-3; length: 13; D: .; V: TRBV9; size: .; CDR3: CASSVATGIAQYF; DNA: TGTGCCAGCAGCGTTGCTACAGGGATTGCGCAGTATTTT
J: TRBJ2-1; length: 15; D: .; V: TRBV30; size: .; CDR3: CAWSAASADVNEQFF; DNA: TGTGCCTGGAGTGCGGCTAGCGCGGACGTCAATGAGCAGTTCTTC
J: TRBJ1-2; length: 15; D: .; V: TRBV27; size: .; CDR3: CASSLDGRIGLSYTF; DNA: TGTGCCAGCAGTTTAGACGGTCGTATCGGTTTAAGCTACACCTTC
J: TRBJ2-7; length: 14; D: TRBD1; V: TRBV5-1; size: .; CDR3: CASSMTGRFNEQYF; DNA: TGCGCCAGCAGCATGACAGGGAGATTCAACGAGCAGTACTTC
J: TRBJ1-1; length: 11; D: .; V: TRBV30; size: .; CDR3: CAWSRNTEAFF; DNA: TGTGCCTGGAGTAGAAACACTGAAGCTTTCTTT